This passage covers 20 T cell receptor beta chains from one sample sequenced in a study of naive and memory T cell subsets. Findings of the study overall: Possibly reflecting memory cells re-expressing CD45RA, a few larger clonotypes occurred in naive repertoires, especially CD8.

Both TRBC1 and TRBC2 were covered by a beta constant-region primer of two equimolar oligonucleotides. The ligated cDNA underwent four PCR rounds using SP2 and nested alpha and beta constant-region primers. MiXCR was run by TCRdb on the UMI-ligation and nested PCR reads, yielding one entry per CDR3 protein. The data hold approximately 90,000 distinct CDR3 sequences, with roughly 10% observed a single time. Their antigen targets remain unknown. The sequencing sample was made of naive CD4+ T cells from blood. The receptors derive from a human donor in good health.

This clonotype was recorded at least ten times. The CDR3 DNA reads TGTGCCAGCAGCATTCAAGGACTAGCGGGGGCCCCCACAGATACGCAGTATTTT. Translation: CASSIQGLAGAPTDTQYF. The chain links TRBV11-2 to TRBJ2-3; the match to TRBD2 covers 13 bases. V lost 5 bases and J lost 2; bases outside the gene matches: 10. Germline CDR1 is SGHAT and CDR2 is FQNNGV. This CDR3 region has 18 residues.

Ten or more counts support this clonotype. This chain links TRBV6-4 with TRBJ2-1, with D maybe TRBD2 (6 bases). With 6 bases removed from V and 8 bases from J, the gap between germline ends came to 14 bases. The CDR3 sequence is 13 residues long. Looked up from germline, CDR1 is MRHNA and CDR2 is SNTAGT. The CDR3 region has the DNA TGTGCCAGCAGAAGAAAGCCGGGAGATGAGCAGTTCTTC. It is translated as CASRRKPGDEQFF.

This clonotype has just a few counts. This rearrangement joins TRBV19 to TRBJ1-2; possibly TRBD1 for D (5 bases). The CDR3 contains 12 residues. V lost 5 bases and J 9 bases, leaving 13 bases between the germline ends. Germline V gives CDR1 LNHDA, CDR2 SQIVND (reference sequence). For the CDR3, the DNA is TGTGCCAGTAGTCCAGGGAACTGGCGCTACACCTTC. It is translated as CASSPGNWRYTF. Looking up the rest from reference TRBV19 and TRBJ1-2 gives the full variable domain: DGGITQSPKYLFRKEGQNVTLSCEQNLNHDAMYWYRQDPGQGLRLIYYSQIVNDFQKGDIAEGYSVSREKKESFPLTVTSAQKNPTAFYLCASSPGNWRYTFGSGTRLTVV.

This clonotype was detected once. The chain carries TRBV29-1 and TRBJ2-6; D is unclear. The CDR3 consists of 14 residues. CDR1 SQVTM and CDR2 ANQGSEA come from the germline V gene. Trimming cost V 4 bases and J 0 bases, with 7 bases left between them. The CDR3 spells CSVVSPSGANVLTF. The CDR3 coding sequence is TGCAGCGTTGTTAGCCCCTCTGGGGCCAACGTCCTGACTTTC.

This clonotype showed up many times. V gene TRBV24-1 combines with J gene TRBJ2-7; D ambiguous. In germline, CDR1 is KGHDR, CDR2 SFDVKD. V lost 4 bases to trimming and J lost 2 bases, with 11 bases between them. CDR3 length: 14 amino acids. The CDR3 here is CATSDPGRAYEQYF. The CDR3 DNA reads TGTGCCACCAGTGACCCCGGACGGGCCTACGAGCAGTACTTC.

The CDR3 reads CASAGGSRSSYNSPLHF. CDR3 sequence (DNA): TGTGCCAGCGCGGGGGGCAGCAGAAGCTCCTATAATTCACCCCTCCACTTT. The chain has TRBV9 and TRBJ1-6, with D possibly being TRBD1 (6 bases). V was pared by 7 bases and J by 0 bases, with 17 bases between. Germline CDR1 SGDLS, CDR2 YYNGEE. The CDR3 length is 17 residues.

The CDR3 DNA reads TGTGCCACAGAGTGCAGGGCCCAGTACTTC. The encoded protein is CATECRAQYF. The gene calls are TRBV7-6 and TRBJ2-5; a possible D gene is TRBD1 (5 bases). Germline-derived CDR1 and CDR2 are SGHVS and FNYEAQ. This CDR3 spans 10 amino acids. V lost 10 bases and J lost 9, with 12 bases in between. The variable domain in full, with the rest retrieved from reference TRBV7-6 and TRBJ2-5, is GAGVSQSPRYKVTKRGQDVALRCDPISGHVSLYWYRQALGQGPEFLTYFNYEAQQDKSGLPNDRFSAERPEGSISTLTIQRTEQRDSAMYRCATECRAQYFGPGTRLLVL.

This clonotype was seen at least ten times. V gene TRBV4-3 combines with J gene TRBJ2-7; D may be TRBD1 or TRBD2 (8 bases each). V lost 1 base, J lost 7 bases, and 14 bases lay in between. The CDR3 contains 14 residues. Germline V gene data show CDR1 as LGHNA and CDR2 as YSLEER. This CDR3 is CASSQVRGDREQYF. DNA for the CDR3: TGCGCCAGCAGCCAAGTGCGGGGGGACAGGGAGCAGTACTTC.

This chain links TRBV20-1 with TRBJ1-2; D may be TRBD1 (6 bases). This CDR3 has 13 residues. Deletions cut 3 bases from V and 6 bases from J, with 14 bases between. Germline CDR1 DFQATT, CDR2 SNEGSKA (reference sequence). CDR3 residues: CSASGTGRDGYTF. DNA of the CDR3: TGCAGTGCTAGCGGTACAGGGCGGGATGGCTACACCTTC.

This clonotype was counted only a few times. The V gene is TRBV4-3, the J gene TRBJ2-3; the match to TRBD2 covers 9 bases. Germline CDR1 LGHNA, CDR2 YSLEER. This CDR3 has 15 residues. The V gene end was trimmed by 4 bases and the J gene end by 3 bases; junction bases not matched to a gene: 5. The CDR3 nucleotides read TGCGCCAGCAGCCGGGCGGGGGGGCTGACAGATACGCAGTATTTT. Protein product: CASSRAGGLTDTQYF.

A few counts support this clonotype. The V call is TRBV7-2, the J call TRBJ2-1, with TRBD2 matching over 12 bases. The CDR3 has 14 residues. Germline assignment: CDR1 SGHTA and CDR2 FQGNSA. V trimming: 5 bases; J trimming: 6 bases; junction bases outside the gene matches: 2. The CDR3 coding sequence is TGTGCCAGCAGCCTACTAGCGGGGGGCAATGAGCAGTTCTTC. Amino acids: CASSLLAGGNEQFF.

This chain connects TRBV29-1 to TRBJ1-1; no clear D gene. This CDR3 has 13 amino acids. Germline values: CDR1 SQVTM, CDR2 ANQGSEA. V lost 3 bases and J lost 1, with 9 bases in between. CDR3 nucleotides: TGCAGCGTTGAGGGCAGGTCGAACACTGAAGCTTTCTTT. Translating gives CSVEGRSNTEAFF.

This clonotype was seen ten or more times. The chain uses TRBV29-1 and TRBJ2-7, with 8 nucleotides matching TRBD1. The V gene's germline CDR1 is SQVTM and CDR2 ANQGSEA. The CDR3 length is 12 residues. Losses at the gene ends were 4 bases for V and 7 bases for J; bases not matched to a gene: 6. CDR3 amino acids: CSVARGHGEQYF. CDR3 sequence (DNA): TGCAGCGTTGCCAGGGGGCATGGGGAGCAGTACTTC.

A few counts support this clonotype. V gene TRBV12-3 or TRBV12-4 combines with J gene TRBJ2-7; 7 bases line up with TRBD1. This CDR3 contains 12 residues. The V and J ends lost 5 bases and 6 bases, in that order; junction bases with no gene match: 4. CDR3 region: CASSVQGPEQYF. The CDR3 DNA is TGTGCCAGCAGTGTACAGGGGCCCGAGCAGTACTTC.

This clonotype was seen a few times. The chain recombines TRBV5-1 with TRBJ2-7, with 9 bases that match TRBD2. The trim removed 4 bases at V and 6 bases at J, leaving 5 bases unmatched. CDR1 is SGHRS and CDR2 is YFSETQ in the germline V gene. The CDR3 spans 13 residues. CDR3 sequence: CASSPQREAEQYF. CDR3 nucleotide sequence: TGCGCCAGCAGCCCGCAGCGGGAGGCCGAGCAGTACTTC.

This clonotype was counted between two and nine times. The genes are TRBV4-3 and TRBJ2-3, with D maybe TRBD2 (6 bases). The CDR3 consists of 17 residues. CDR1 and CDR2 from the germline V gene are LGHNA and YSLEER. Between the trimmed V and J ends, which lost 1 base and 0 bases, there was a span of 14 bases. CDR3 in amino acids: CASSQVNRRGSTDTQYF. CDR3 nucleotide sequence: TGCGCCAGCAGCCAAGTGAATCGGCGGGGAAGCACAGATACGCAGTATTTT.

The V gene is TRBV24-1, the J gene TRBJ2-7; D gene ambiguous. The germline V and J ends were trimmed by 9 bases and 4 bases, with 15 bases remaining between them. The length of the CDR3 is 13 residues. Germline V gene lookup returns CDR1 KGHDR and CDR2 SFDVKD. The CDR3 protein is CATQTPDSYEQYF. In nucleotides, the CDR3 is TGTGCCACCCAGACACCGGATTCGTACGAGCAGTACTTC.

This clonotype has at least ten counts. CDR3 coding DNA: TGCGCCAGCAGTTGGGGCCCTAGCGAACCTCAAGAGACCCAGTACTTC. This sequence encodes CASSWGPSEPQETQYF. V and J are TRBV10-2 and TRBJ2-5; possible D gene TRBD2, 6 bases. The CDR3 has 16 residues. Trimming took 5 bases from V and 2 from J, leaving 18 bases between them. Germline-derived CDR1 and CDR2 are WSHSY and SAAADI.

This clonotype was recorded at least ten times. The J gene is TRBJ2-7, the V gene TRBV6-1; weak D call: TRBD2 (6 bases). The CDR3 totals 14 residues. CDR1 and CDR2 (germline): MNHNS, SASEGT. Trimming stripped 4 bases from V and 6 bases from J, with 16 bases between. Written as DNA, the CDR3 is TGTGCCAGCAGTGTCGAAAAGGCGGGGCGCGAGCAGTACTTC. Its translation is CASSVEKAGREQYF.

The sample holds a few counts of this clonotype. The rearrangement uses TRBV6-2 or TRBV6-3 and TRBJ2-1; the match to TRBD2 covers 9 bases. The germline V gene encodes CDR1 MNHEY and CDR2 SVGEGT. The V segment lost 3 bases and the J segment 10 bases; nucleotides outside the gene matches: 16. The CDR3 is 17 amino acids. The chain's CDR3 is CASSYRVASGDRVEQFF. As DNA, the CDR3 is TGTGCCAGCAGTTATCGTGTGGCTAGCGGGGATCGGGTGGAGCAGTTCTTC.